This is a list of T cell receptor beta chains from one sample in a study of shared clonotypes between healthy human individuals. Method: immunoSEQ multiplex PCR; TCRdb's copy keeps in-frame clones and lacks some. The table has 1.4 million to 1.5 million clones, 96% seen once. The sequenced sample was naive CD4+ T cells sorted from blood. The receptors were gathered from a man aged 25 to 45 in good health. The CDR3 runs from the conserved cysteine through the conserved F or W. The order of the fields is J gene, D gene, V gene, clone size, CDR3 protein, CDR3 DNA. The D gene is left open where the match is weak. Only some rows state a clone size, as once, few, many or a class for expanded clones.

j_call: TRBJ2-1
d_call: TRBD1
v_call: TRBV4-3
clone_size: .
cdr3_aa: CASTADRATNYNEQFF
cdr3_nt: TGCGCCAGCACCGCCGACAGGGCTACCAACTACAATGAGCAGTTCTTC

j_call: TRBJ1-4
d_call: .
v_call: TRBV4-2
clone_size: .
cdr3_aa: CASSQDEPTGEKLFF
cdr3_nt: TGTGCCAGCAGCCAAGATGAGCCGACAGGCGAAAAACTGTTTTTT

j_call: TRBJ2-4
d_call: TRBD1
v_call: TRBV9
clone_size: once
cdr3_aa: CASSPGTGNQGARGASKNIQYF
cdr3_nt: TGTGCCAGCAGCCCCGGGACAGGGAATCAGGGCGCTCGTGGGGCATCCAAAAACATTCAGTACTTC

j_call: TRBJ2-3
d_call: TRBD2
v_call: TRBV7-9
clone_size: .
cdr3_aa: CASSFASGSGDTQYF
cdr3_nt: TGTGCCAGCAGCTTCGCTAGCGGGAGCGGAGATACGCAGTATTTT

j_call: TRBJ1-5
d_call: TRBD1
v_call: TRBV5-5
clone_size: .
cdr3_aa: CASSQGTVGPQHF
cdr3_nt: TGTGCCAGCAGCCAAGGGACAGTAGGACCCCAGCATTTT

j_call: TRBJ1-2
d_call: .
v_call: TRBV18
clone_size: .
cdr3_aa: CASSPFSTSRTQSYGYTF
cdr3_nt: TGTGCCAGCTCACCTTTTTCCACGTCCAGGACACAAAGCTATGGCTACACCTTC

j_call: TRBJ2-3
d_call: .
v_call: TRBV21-1
clone_size: .
cdr3_aa: CASSKETLAGGPFADTQYF
cdr3_nt: TGTGCCAGCAGCAAAGAGACCTTAGCGGGAGGCCCCTTCGCAGATACGCAGTATTTT

j_call: TRBJ1-1
d_call: .
v_call: TRBV10-3
clone_size: .
cdr3_aa: CAISSGPLNTEAFF
cdr3_nt: TGTGCCATCAGTTCGGGACCCCTGAACACTGAAGCTTTCTTT

j_call: TRBJ2-1
d_call: .
v_call: TRBV27
clone_size: .
cdr3_aa: CASSQRIRAGADEQFF
cdr3_nt: TGTGCCAGCAGTCAACGGATTAGGGCGGGCGCCGATGAGCAGTTCTTC

j_call: TRBJ2-1
d_call: TRBD2
v_call: TRBV14
clone_size: .
cdr3_aa: CASSQLVPQAGEQFF
cdr3_nt: TGTGCCAGCAGCCAACTTGTCCCTCAAGCGGGAGAACAGTTCTTC

j_call: TRBJ2-3
d_call: TRBD2
v_call: TRBV2
clone_size: .
cdr3_aa: CASGRYRLAGGPQADTQYF
cdr3_nt: TGTGCCAGCGGACGATACAGACTAGCGGGAGGGCCGCAGGCAGATACGCAGTATTTT

j_call: TRBJ1-1
d_call: .
v_call: TRBV12-5
clone_size: .
cdr3_aa: CASGAGTPKGTEAFF
cdr3_nt: TGTGCTAGTGGGGCCGGGACCCCAAAGGGCACTGAAGCTTTCTTT

j_call: TRBJ2-1
d_call: TRBD2
v_call: TRBV6-5
clone_size: .
cdr3_aa: CASSLAGSYNEQFF
cdr3_nt: TGTGCCAGCAGTCTAGCGGGATCTTACAATGAGCAGTTCTTC

j_call: TRBJ2-7
d_call: .
v_call: TRBV6-1
clone_size: .
cdr3_aa: CASRSLVYEQYF
cdr3_nt: TGTGCCAGCAGGAGTCTGGTCTACGAGCAGTACTTC

j_call: TRBJ2-2
d_call: .
v_call: TRBV5-4
clone_size: .
cdr3_aa: CASSLESLGTGELFF
cdr3_nt: TGTGCCAGCAGCTTGGAAAGCCTAGGGACCGGGGAGCTGTTTTTT

j_call: TRBJ1-5
d_call: .
v_call: TRBV2
clone_size: .
cdr3_aa: CASSRPEQPQHF
cdr3_nt: TGTGCCAGCAGTCGTCCTGAGCAGCCCCAGCATTTT

j_call: TRBJ1-1
d_call: TRBD1
v_call: TRBV7-9
clone_size: .
cdr3_aa: CASSSPDRGNTEAFF
cdr3_nt: TGTGCCAGCAGCTCACCAGACAGGGGAAACACTGAAGCTTTCTTT

j_call: TRBJ2-3
d_call: .
v_call: TRBV5-4
clone_size: .
cdr3_aa: CASSLKVPGADTQYF
cdr3_nt: TGTGCCAGCAGCTTGAAGGTCCCGGGAGCGGATACGCAGTATTTT

j_call: TRBJ1-3
d_call: .
v_call: TRBV7-9
clone_size: .
cdr3_aa: CASIAGDYSGNTIYF
cdr3_nt: TGTGCCAGCATCGCCGGTGACTACTCTGGAAACACCATATATTTT

j_call: TRBJ1-5
d_call: .
v_call: TRBV23-1
clone_size: .
cdr3_aa: CASSQSTDVLDRWSNQPQHF
cdr3_nt: TGCGCCAGCAGTCAATCGACAGATGTTCTTGACAGATGGAGCAATCAGCCCCAGCATTTT

j_call: TRBJ2-1
d_call: .
v_call: TRBV5-1
clone_size: .
cdr3_aa: CASSLAWRVLSYNEQFF
cdr3_nt: TGCGCCAGCAGCTTGGCCTGGCGGGTACTCTCCTACAATGAGCAGTTCTTC

j_call: TRBJ2-5
d_call: TRBD1
v_call: TRBV7-7
clone_size: .
cdr3_aa: CASSFQGARETQYF
cdr3_nt: TGTGCCAGCAGCTTTCAGGGGGCCAGGGAGACCCAGTACTTC

j_call: TRBJ2-4
d_call: TRBD2
v_call: TRBV7-8
clone_size: .
cdr3_aa: CASSPGLAGDLRSKNIQYF
cdr3_nt: TGTGCCAGCAGCCCGGGACTAGCGGGAGATTTGAGGTCCAAAAACATTCAGTACTTC

j_call: TRBJ1-5
d_call: .
v_call: TRBV29-1
clone_size: .
cdr3_aa: CSVVQGSNQPQHF
cdr3_nt: TGCAGCGTTGTCCAGGGTAGCAATCAGCCCCAGCATTTT

j_call: TRBJ2-7
d_call: TRBD2
v_call: TRBV11-2
clone_size: .
cdr3_aa: CASSLRGTSGTTPPYEQYF
cdr3_nt: TGTGCCAGCAGCTTGAGAGGGACTAGCGGGACAACCCCTCCCTACGAGCAGTACTTC

j_call: TRBJ2-3
d_call: .
v_call: TRBV6-6
clone_size: .
cdr3_aa: CASRQTTDTQYF
cdr3_nt: TGTGCCAGCAGACAAACCACAGATACGCAGTATTTT

j_call: TRBJ1-4
d_call: TRBD1
v_call: TRBV27
clone_size: once
cdr3_aa: CASSSDRRNEKLFF
cdr3_nt: TGTGCCAGCAGTTCGGACAGGAGGAATGAAAAACTGTTTTTT

j_call: TRBJ2-1
d_call: .
v_call: TRBV10-3
clone_size: .
cdr3_aa: CATTDRDRGYNEQFF
cdr3_nt: TGTGCCACTACCGACCGGGACCGCGGGTACAATGAGCAGTTCTTC

j_call: TRBJ1-5
d_call: .
v_call: TRBV6-1
clone_size: .
cdr3_aa: CASSEGSGQYNQPQHF
cdr3_nt: TGTGCCAGCAGCGAAGGATCTGGACAGTACAATCAGCCCCAGCATTTT

j_call: TRBJ2-1
d_call: .
v_call: TRBV19
clone_size: .
cdr3_aa: CASIDRQTYNEQFF
cdr3_nt: TGTGCCAGTATCGACAGGCAGACCTACAATGAGCAGTTCTTC

j_call: TRBJ1-2
d_call: TRBD1
v_call: TRBV19
clone_size: .
cdr3_aa: CASSIPRGRGGYTF
cdr3_nt: TGTGCCAGTAGTATCCCCAGGGGGCGTGGAGGCTACACCTTC

j_call: TRBJ2-7
d_call: .
v_call: TRBV19
clone_size: .
cdr3_aa: CASSIVNQIQPYEQYF
cdr3_nt: TGTGCCAGTAGTATAGTGAACCAGATCCAGCCCTACGAGCAGTACTTC

j_call: TRBJ2-2
d_call: .
v_call: TRBV5-4
clone_size: .
cdr3_aa: CASSLGQQNTGELFF
cdr3_nt: TGTGCCAGCAGCTTAGGACAGCAGAACACCGGGGAGCTGTTTTTT

j_call: TRBJ2-2
d_call: TRBD1
v_call: TRBV10-3
clone_size: .
cdr3_aa: CASTSGQGFTGELFF
cdr3_nt: TGTGCCAGCACCTCGGGACAGGGCTTTACCGGGGAGCTGTTTTTT

j_call: TRBJ2-3
d_call: TRBD2
v_call: TRBV28
clone_size: .
cdr3_aa: CASKASGRVADTQYF
cdr3_nt: TGTGCCAGCAAAGCTAGCGGGAGGGTCGCAGATACGCAGTATTTT

j_call: TRBJ2-3
d_call: .
v_call: TRBV9
clone_size: .
cdr3_aa: CASSTHGADTQYF
cdr3_nt: TGTGCCAGCAGCACCCACGGGGCAGATACGCAGTATTTT

j_call: TRBJ2-7
d_call: TRBD2
v_call: TRBV6-6
clone_size: .
cdr3_aa: CASSGRLAGAREQYF
cdr3_nt: TGTGCCAGCAGTGGGCGACTAGCGGGAGCACGGGAGCAGTACTTC

j_call: TRBJ1-2
d_call: TRBD1
v_call: TRBV7-6
clone_size: few
cdr3_aa: CASSSTTGGNYGYTF
cdr3_nt: TGTGCCAGCAGCTCGACCACAGGGGGCAACTATGGCTACACCTTC

j_call: TRBJ2-6
d_call: .
v_call: TRBV11-2
clone_size: .
cdr3_aa: CASSPISGANVLTF
cdr3_nt: TGTGCCAGCAGCCCAATCTCTGGGGCCAACGTCCTGACTTTC

j_call: TRBJ1-1
d_call: .
v_call: TRBV11-2
clone_size: .
cdr3_aa: CASSLGARDNTEAFF
cdr3_nt: TGTGCCAGCAGCTTAGGGGCCAGGGATAACACTGAAGCTTTCTTT

j_call: TRBJ2-1
d_call: .
v_call: TRBV28
clone_size: .
cdr3_aa: CASSLLPGNNEQFF
cdr3_nt: TGTGCCAGCAGTTTGCTCCCCGGGAACAATGAGCAGTTCTTC

j_call: TRBJ2-7
d_call: TRBD2
v_call: TRBV5-1
clone_size: once
cdr3_aa: CASSLELAGRYEQYF
cdr3_nt: TGCGCCAGCAGCTTGGAATTAGCGGGACGATACGAGCAGTACTTC

j_call: TRBJ2-5
d_call: .
v_call: TRBV6-5
clone_size: .
cdr3_aa: CASSSLQETQYF
cdr3_nt: TGTGCCAGCAGTTCCCTTCAAGAGACCCAGTACTTC

j_call: TRBJ2-5
d_call: .
v_call: TRBV29-1
clone_size: .
cdr3_aa: CSYWQGLETQYF
cdr3_nt: TGCAGCTACTGGCAGGGGTTAGAGACCCAGTACTTC

j_call: TRBJ1-2
d_call: .
v_call: TRBV29-1
clone_size: .
cdr3_aa: CSVEGDTRAYGYTF
cdr3_nt: TGCAGCGTTGAAGGCGACACCAGGGCCTATGGCTACACCTTC

j_call: TRBJ2-1
d_call: .
v_call: TRBV2
clone_size: .
cdr3_aa: CASTAAGAYNEQFF
cdr3_nt: TGTGCCAGCACCGCAGCGGGTGCCTACAATGAGCAGTTCTTC

j_call: TRBJ2-1
d_call: .
v_call: TRBV5-4
clone_size: .
cdr3_aa: CASSPSGERYNEQFF
cdr3_nt: TGTGCCAGCAGCCCAAGCGGTGAGAGGTACAATGAGCAGTTCTTC

j_call: TRBJ2-6
d_call: .
v_call: TRBV9
clone_size: few
cdr3_aa: CASSVAQPGANVLTF
cdr3_nt: TGTGCCAGCAGCGTAGCGCAGCCTGGGGCCAACGTCCTGACTTTC

j_call: TRBJ2-7
d_call: .
v_call: TRBV7-9
clone_size: .
cdr3_aa: CASSLVVSYEQYF
cdr3_nt: TGTGCCAGCAGCTTAGTAGTCTCCTACGAGCAGTACTTC

j_call: TRBJ2-3
d_call: TRBD2
v_call: TRBV30
clone_size: .
cdr3_aa: CAWSGGVGTSGRGSTDTQYF
cdr3_nt: TGTGCCTGGAGCGGGGGGGTTGGGACTAGCGGGAGAGGAAGCACAGATACGCAGTATTTT

j_call: TRBJ2-2
d_call: TRBD1
v_call: TRBV29-1
clone_size: .
cdr3_aa: CSVELHRTGTAGELFF
cdr3_nt: TGCAGCGTCGAACTCCACCGGACAGGGACGGCCGGGGAGCTGTTTTTT

j_call: TRBJ1-1
d_call: .
v_call: TRBV5-4
clone_size: .
cdr3_aa: CASSSAKGGTEAFF
cdr3_nt: TGTGCCAGCAGCTCCGCAAAGGGTGGGACTGAAGCTTTCTTT

j_call: TRBJ1-1
d_call: .
v_call: TRBV6-6
clone_size: .
cdr3_aa: CASSPRVDTEAFF
cdr3_nt: TGTGCCAGCAGCCCTCGGGTGGACACTGAAGCTTTCTTT

j_call: TRBJ2-3
d_call: .
v_call: TRBV18
clone_size: once
cdr3_aa: CASSPTTDTQYF
cdr3_nt: TGTGCCAGCTCTCCTACCACAGATACGCAGTATTTT

j_call: TRBJ2-3
d_call: TRBD2
v_call: TRBV5-4
clone_size: .
cdr3_aa: CASSLTSGGTDTQYF
cdr3_nt: TGTGCCAGCAGCTTGACTAGCGGGGGCACAGATACGCAGTATTTT

j_call: TRBJ2-1
d_call: .
v_call: TRBV4-1
clone_size: .
cdr3_aa: CASSQDNGRAYNEQFF
cdr3_nt: TGCGCCAGCAGCCAAGATAACGGGAGAGCCTACAATGAGCAGTTCTTC

j_call: TRBJ2-5
d_call: .
v_call: TRBV5-4
clone_size: .
cdr3_aa: CASSLEGVETQYF
cdr3_nt: TGTGCCAGCAGCTTGGAGGGAGTTGAGACCCAGTACTTC